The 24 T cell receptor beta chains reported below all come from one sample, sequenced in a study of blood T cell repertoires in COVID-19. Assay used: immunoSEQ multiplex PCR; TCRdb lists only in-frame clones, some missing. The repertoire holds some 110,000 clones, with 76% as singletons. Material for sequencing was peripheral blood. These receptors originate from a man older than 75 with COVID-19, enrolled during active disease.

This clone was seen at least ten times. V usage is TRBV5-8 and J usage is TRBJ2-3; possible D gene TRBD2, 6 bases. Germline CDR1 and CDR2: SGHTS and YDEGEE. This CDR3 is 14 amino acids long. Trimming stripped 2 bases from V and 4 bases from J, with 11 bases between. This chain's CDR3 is CASSFGGLADTQYF. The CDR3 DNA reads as TGTGCCAGCAGCTTCGGAGGGCTTGCAGATACGCAGTATTTT.

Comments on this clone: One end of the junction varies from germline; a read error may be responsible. This CDR3 is CATSDSVLAFF. CDR3 nucleotides: TGTGCCACCAGCGATTCCGTACTAGCTTTCTTT. The V and J genes are TRBV24-1 and TRBJ1-1; no reliable D call. Germline V gives CDR1 KGHDR, CDR2 SFDVKD. This CDR3 has 11 amino acids.

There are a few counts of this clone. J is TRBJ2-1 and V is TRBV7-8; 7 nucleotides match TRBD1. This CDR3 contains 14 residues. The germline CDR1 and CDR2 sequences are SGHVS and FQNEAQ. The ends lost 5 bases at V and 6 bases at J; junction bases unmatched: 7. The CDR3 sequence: CASSPDRAGNEQFF. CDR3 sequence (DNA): TGTGCCAGCAGCCCAGACAGGGCTGGCAATGAGCAGTTCTTC.

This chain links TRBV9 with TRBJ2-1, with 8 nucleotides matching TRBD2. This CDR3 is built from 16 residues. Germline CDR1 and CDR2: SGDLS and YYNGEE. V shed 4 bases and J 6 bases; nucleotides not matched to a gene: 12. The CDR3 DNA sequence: TGTGCCAGCAGCTCCCGCTCAAGACTAGCGAGCAATGAGCAGTTCTTC. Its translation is CASSSRSRLASNEQFF.

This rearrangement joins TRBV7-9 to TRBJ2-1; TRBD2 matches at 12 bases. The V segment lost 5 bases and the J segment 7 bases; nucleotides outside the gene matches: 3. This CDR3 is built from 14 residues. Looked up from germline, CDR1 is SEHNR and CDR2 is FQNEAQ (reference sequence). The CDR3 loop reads CASSPSGRVNEQFF. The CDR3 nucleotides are TGTGCCAGCAGCCCTAGCGGGAGGGTAAATGAGCAGTTCTTC.

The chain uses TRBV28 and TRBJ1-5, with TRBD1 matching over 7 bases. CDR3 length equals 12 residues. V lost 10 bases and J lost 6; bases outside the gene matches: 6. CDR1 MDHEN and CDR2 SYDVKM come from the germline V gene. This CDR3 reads CAIRQGGQPQHF. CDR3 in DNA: TGTGCCATCCGGCAGGGGGGTCAGCCCCAGCATTTT.

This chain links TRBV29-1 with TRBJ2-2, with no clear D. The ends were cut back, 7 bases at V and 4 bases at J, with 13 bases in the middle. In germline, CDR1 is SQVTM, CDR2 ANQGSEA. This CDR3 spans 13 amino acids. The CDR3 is CSGRATGTGELFF. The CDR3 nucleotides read TGCAGCGGCCGAGCGACGGGCACCGGGGAGCTGTTTTTT.

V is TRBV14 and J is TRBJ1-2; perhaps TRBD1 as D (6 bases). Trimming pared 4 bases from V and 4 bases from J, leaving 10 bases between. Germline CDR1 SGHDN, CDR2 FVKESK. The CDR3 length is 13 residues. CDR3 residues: CASSPGQAYGYTF. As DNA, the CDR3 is TGTGCCAGCAGCCCGGGACAAGCCTATGGCTACACCTTC.

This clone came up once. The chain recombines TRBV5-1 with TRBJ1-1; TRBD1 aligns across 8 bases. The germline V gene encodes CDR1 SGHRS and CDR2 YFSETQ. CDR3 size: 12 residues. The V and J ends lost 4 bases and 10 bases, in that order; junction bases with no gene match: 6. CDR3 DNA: TGCGCCAGCAGCCCGGACAGGGCGCGAGCTTTCTTT. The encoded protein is CASSPDRARAFF.

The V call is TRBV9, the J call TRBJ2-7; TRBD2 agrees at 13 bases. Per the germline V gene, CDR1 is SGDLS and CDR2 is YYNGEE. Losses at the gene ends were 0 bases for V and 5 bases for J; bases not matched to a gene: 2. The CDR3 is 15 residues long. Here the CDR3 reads CASSVGGLAGDEQYF. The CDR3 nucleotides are TGTGCCAGCAGCGTAGGAGGACTAGCGGGAGACGAGCAGTACTTC.

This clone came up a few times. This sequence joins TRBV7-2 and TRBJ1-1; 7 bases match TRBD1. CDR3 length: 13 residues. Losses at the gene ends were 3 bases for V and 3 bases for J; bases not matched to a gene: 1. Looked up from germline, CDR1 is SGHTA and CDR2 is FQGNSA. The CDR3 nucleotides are TGTGCCAGCAGCTTCGGGACAGACACTGAAGCTTTCTTT. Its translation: CASSFGTDTEAFF.

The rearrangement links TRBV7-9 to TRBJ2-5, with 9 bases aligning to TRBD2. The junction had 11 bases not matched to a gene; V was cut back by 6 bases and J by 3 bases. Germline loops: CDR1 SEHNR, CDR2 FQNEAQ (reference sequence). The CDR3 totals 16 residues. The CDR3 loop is CASSPVGGRVKETQYF. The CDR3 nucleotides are TGTGCCAGCAGTCCGGTTGGCGGGAGGGTCAAAGAGACCCAGTACTTC.

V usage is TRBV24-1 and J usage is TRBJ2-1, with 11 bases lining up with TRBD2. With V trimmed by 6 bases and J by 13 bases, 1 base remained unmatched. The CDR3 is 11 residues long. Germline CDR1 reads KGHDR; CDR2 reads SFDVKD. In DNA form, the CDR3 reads TGTGCCACCAGTACTAGCGGGAGTCAGTTCTTC. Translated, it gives CATSTSGSQFF.

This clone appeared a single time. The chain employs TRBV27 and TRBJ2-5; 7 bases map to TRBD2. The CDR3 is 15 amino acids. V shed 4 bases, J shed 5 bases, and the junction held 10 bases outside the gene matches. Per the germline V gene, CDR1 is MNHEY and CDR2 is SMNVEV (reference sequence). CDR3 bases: TGTGCCAGCAGTTCGTGGGAGGGCCGTGGGGAGACCCAGTACTTC. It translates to CASSSWEGRGETQYF.

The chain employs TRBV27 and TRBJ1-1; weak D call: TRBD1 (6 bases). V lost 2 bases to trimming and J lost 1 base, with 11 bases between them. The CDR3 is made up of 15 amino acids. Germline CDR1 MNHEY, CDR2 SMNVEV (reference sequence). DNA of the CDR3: TGTGCCAGCAGTTTACTATGGACAGCGAACACTGAAGCTTTCTTT. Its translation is CASSLLWTANTEAFF.

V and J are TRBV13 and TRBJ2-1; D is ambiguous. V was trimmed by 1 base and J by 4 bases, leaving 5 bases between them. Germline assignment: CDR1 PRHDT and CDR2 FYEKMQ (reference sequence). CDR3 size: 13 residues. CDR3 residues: CASSLDYYNEQFF. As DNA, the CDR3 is TGTGCCAGCAGCTTAGACTATTACAATGAGCAGTTCTTC.

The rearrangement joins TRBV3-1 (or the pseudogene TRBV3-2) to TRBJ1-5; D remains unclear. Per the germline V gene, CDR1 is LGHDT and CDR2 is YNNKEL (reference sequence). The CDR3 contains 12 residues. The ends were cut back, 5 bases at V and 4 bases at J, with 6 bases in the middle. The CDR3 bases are TGTGCCAGCAGCTCCAGAAATCAGCCCCAGCATTTT. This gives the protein CASSSRNQPQHF.

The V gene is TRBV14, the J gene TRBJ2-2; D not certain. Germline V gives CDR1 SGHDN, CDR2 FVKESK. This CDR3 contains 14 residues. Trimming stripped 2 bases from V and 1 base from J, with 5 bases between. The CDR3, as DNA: TGTGCCAGCAGCCAACTAGTGAACACCGGGGAGCTGTTTTTT. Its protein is CASSQLVNTGELFF.

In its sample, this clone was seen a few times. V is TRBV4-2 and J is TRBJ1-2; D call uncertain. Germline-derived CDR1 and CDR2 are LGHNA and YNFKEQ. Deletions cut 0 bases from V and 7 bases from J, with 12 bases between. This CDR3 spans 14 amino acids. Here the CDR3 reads CASSQDTRNSGYTF. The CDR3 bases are TGTGCCAGCAGCCAAGATACGAGGAATTCTGGCTACACCTTC.

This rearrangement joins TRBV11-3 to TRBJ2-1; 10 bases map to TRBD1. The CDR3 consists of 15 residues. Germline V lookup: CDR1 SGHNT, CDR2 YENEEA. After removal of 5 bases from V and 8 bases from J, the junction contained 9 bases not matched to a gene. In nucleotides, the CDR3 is TGTGCCAGCAGCGTAAGGGACAGGGGATTTGATGAGCAGTTCTTC. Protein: CASSVRDRGFDEQFF.

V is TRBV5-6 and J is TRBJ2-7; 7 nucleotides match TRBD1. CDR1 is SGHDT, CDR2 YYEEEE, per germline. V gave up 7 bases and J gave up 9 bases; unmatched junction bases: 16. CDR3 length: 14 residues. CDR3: CASRGSTGNKGQYF. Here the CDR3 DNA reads TGTGCCAGCCGAGGTTCGACAGGGAACAAGGGGCAGTACTTC.

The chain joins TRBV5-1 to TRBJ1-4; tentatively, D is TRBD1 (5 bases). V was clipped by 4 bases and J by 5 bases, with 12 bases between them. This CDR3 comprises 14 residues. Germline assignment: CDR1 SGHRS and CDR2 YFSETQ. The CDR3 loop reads CASSPGTFNEKLFF. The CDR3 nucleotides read TGCGCCAGCAGCCCCGGGACTTTCAATGAAAAACTGTTTTTT.

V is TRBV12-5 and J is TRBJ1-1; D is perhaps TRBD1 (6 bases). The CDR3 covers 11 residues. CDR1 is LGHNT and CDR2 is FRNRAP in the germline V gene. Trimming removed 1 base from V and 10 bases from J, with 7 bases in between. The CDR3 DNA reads TGTGCTAGTGGTTTGGGCAGGGGAGCTTTCTTT. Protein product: CASGLGRGAFF. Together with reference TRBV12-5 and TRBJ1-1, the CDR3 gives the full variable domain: DARVTQTPRHKVTEMGQEVTMRCQPILGHNTVFWYRQTMMQGLELLAYFRNRAPLDDSGMPKDRFSAEMPDATLATLKIQPSEPRDSAVYFCASGLGRGAFFGQGTRLTVV.

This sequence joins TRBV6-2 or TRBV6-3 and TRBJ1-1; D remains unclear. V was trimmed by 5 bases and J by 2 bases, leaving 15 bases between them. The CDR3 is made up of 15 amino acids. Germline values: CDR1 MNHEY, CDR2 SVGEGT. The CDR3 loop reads CASSTITRPNTEAFF. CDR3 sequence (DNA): TGTGCCAGCAGTACCATAACGAGGCCCAACACTGAAGCTTTCTTT.